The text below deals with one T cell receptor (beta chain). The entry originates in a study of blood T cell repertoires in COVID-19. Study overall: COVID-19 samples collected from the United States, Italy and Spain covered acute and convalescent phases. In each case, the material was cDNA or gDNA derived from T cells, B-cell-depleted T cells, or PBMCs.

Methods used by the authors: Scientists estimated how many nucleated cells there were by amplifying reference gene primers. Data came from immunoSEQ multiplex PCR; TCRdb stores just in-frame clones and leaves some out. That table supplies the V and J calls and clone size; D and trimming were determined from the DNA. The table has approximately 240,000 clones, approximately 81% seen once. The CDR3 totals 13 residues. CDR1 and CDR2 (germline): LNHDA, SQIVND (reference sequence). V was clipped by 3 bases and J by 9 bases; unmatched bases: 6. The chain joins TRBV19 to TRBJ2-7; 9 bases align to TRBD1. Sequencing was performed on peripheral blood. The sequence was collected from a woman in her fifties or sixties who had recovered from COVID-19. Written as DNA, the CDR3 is TGTGCCAGTAGTATGGGACAGGGTACGGGGCAGTACTTC. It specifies CASSMGQGTGQYF. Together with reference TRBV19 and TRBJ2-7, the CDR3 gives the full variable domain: DGGITQSPKYLFRKEGQNVTLSCEQNLNHDAMYWYRQDPGQGLRLIYYSQIVNDFQKGDIAEGYSVSREKKESFPLTVTSAQKNPTAFYLCASSMGQGTGQYFGPGTRLTVT.